This T cell receptor (beta chain) was profiled in a study of T cell responses to AZD1222 COVID-19 vaccine. As concerns this clone: The target antigen is unknown.

Assay: immunoSEQ multiplex PCR; the TCRdb copy retains only in-frame clones and omits some. The sample carries around 130,000 clones, about 93% recorded once. Overall study results and limits: Possibly, clonal diversity was underestimated; donors were largely white British and included more females.

This CDR3 contains 15 residues. Germline CDR1 reads SGHTA; CDR2 reads FQGNSA. With 3 bases clipped from V and 3 bases from J, the junction kept 4 bases outside the gene matches. The V call is TRBV7-2, the J call TRBJ1-3, with TRBD1 matching over 8 bases. This clonotype originated in an adult in good health. Here the sequenced sample was peripheral blood, taken on day 0 of AZD1222 vaccination. The CDR3 DNA reads as TGTGCCAGCAGCTTCCGGGACAGGAGTGGAAACACCATATATTTT. Protein: CASSFRDRSGNTIYF.